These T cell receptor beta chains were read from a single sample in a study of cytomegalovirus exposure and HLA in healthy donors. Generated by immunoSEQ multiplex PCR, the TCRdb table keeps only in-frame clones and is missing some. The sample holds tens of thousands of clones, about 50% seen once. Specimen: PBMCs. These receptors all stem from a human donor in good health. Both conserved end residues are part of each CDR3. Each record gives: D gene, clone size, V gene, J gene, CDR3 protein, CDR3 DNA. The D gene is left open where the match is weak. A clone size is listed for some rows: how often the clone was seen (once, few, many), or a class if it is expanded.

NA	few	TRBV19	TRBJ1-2	CASSIPTGNYGYTF	TGTGCCAGTAGTATACCCACAGGAAACTATGGCTACACCTTC
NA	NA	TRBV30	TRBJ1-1	CAFNSGSWAFF	TGTGCCTTCAACTCAGGATCTTGGGCTTTCTTT
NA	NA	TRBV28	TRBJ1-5	CASTSVAGVPSNQPQHF	NA
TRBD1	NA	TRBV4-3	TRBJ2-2	CASSHADRGTGELFF	TGCGCCAGCAGCCATGCCGACAGGGGGACCGGGGAGCTGTTTTTT
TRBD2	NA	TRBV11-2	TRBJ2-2	CASSSSGGVNTGELFF	TGTGCCAGCAGCTCGAGCGGGGGGGTGAACACCGGGGAGCTGTTTTTT
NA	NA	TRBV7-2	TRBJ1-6	CASSLEGQEGSPLHF	TGTGCCAGCAGCTTAGAGGGCCAGGAGGGCTCACCCCTCCACTTT
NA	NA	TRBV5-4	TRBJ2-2	CAALGEGGTGELFF	TGTGCCGCATTAGGAGAGGGAGGTACCGGGGAGCTGTTTTTT
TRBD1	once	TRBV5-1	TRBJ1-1	CASSLGTGVNTEAFF	TGCGCCAGCAGCTTGGGGACAGGAGTGAACACTGAAGCTTTCTTT
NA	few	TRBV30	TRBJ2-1	CAWMWGRGRNEQFF	TGTGCCTGGATGTGGGGCAGGGGTCGGAATGAGCAGTTCTTC
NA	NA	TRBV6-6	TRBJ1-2	CASRLWTEYAGYTF	TGTGCCAGCCGACTATGGACGGAGTATGCGGGCTACACCTTC
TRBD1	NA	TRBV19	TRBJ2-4	CASSIVTGGLAKNIQYF	TGTGCCAGTAGTATAGTCACAGGGGGTTTAGCCAAAAACATTCAGTACTTC
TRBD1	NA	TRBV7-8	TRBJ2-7	CASSRDRGYEQYF	TGTGCCAGCAGCAGGGACAGGGGGTACGAGCAGTACTTC
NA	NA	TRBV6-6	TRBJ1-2	CASSYSSGFDYGYTF	TGTGCCAGCAGTTACTCGTCAGGGTTTGACTATGGCTACACCTTC
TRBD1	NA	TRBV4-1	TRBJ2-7	CASSHHPGQARYEQYF	TGCGCCAGCAGCCACCATCCGGGACAGGCAAGATACGAGCAGTACTTC
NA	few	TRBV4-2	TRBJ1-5	CASSQDRLRDSNQPQHF	TGTGCCAGCAGCCAAGATCGACTCAGGGATAGCAATCAGCCCCAGCATTTT
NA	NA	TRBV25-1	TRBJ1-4	CASSEYRGATNEKLFF	TGTGCCAGCAGTGAATACAGGGGAGCAACTAATGAAAAACTGTTTTTT
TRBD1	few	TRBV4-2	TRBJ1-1	CASSQVPGQGLNTEAFF	TGTGCCAGCAGCCAAGTCCCGGGACAGGGGTTGAACACTGAAGCTTTCTTT
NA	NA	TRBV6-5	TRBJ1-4	CASSPAGEKLFF	TGTGCCAGCAGTCCCGCGGGGGAAAAACTGTTTTTT
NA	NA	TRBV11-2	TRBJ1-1	CASTPPGIWSEAFF	TGTGCCAGCACCCCCCCCGGGATTTGGAGTGAAGCTTTCTTT
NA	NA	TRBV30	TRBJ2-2	CAWREQLLAAKRTGELFF	TGTGCCTGGAGAGAGCAACTTTTAGCAGCAAAGAGGACCGGGGAGCTGTTTTTT
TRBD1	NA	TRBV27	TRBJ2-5	CASQSARGPEETQYF	TGTGCCAGCCAGTCCGCCAGGGGGCCAGAAGAGACCCAGTACTTC
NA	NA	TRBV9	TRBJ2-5	CASSTGGVVETQYF	TGTGCCAGCAGTACAGGGGGGGTGGTAGAGACCCAGTACTTC
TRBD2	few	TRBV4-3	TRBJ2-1	CASSQAGTSGGNEQFF	TGCGCCAGCAGCCAGGCCGGGACTAGCGGGGGGAATGAGCAGTTCTTC
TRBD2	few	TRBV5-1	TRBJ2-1	CASSPAGGSYNEQFF	TGCGCCAGCAGCCCAGCGGGAGGATCCTACAATGAGCAGTTCTTC
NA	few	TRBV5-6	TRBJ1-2	CASSLFEYGYTF	TGTGCCAGCAGCTTGTTCGAGTATGGCTACACCTTC
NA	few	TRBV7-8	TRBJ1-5	CASSLADKIQPQHF	TGTGCCAGCAGCTTAGCGGACAAGATTCAGCCCCAGCATTTT
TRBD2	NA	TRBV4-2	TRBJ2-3	CASSHPKAASGGPGWNTQYF	TGTGCCAGCAGCCATCCAAAGGCGGCTAGCGGGGGTCCGGGTTGGAATACGCAGTATTTT
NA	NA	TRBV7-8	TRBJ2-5	CASSLDSSQETQYF	TGTGCCAGCAGCCTGGACAGTTCCCAAGAGACCCAGTACTTC
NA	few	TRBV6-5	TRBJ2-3	CASSLTDTDTQYF	TGTGCCAGCAGTTTGACAGACACAGATACGCAGTATTTT
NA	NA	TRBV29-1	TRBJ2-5	CSVVGGAETQYF	TGCAGCGTTGTAGGGGGAGCAGAGACCCAGTACTTC
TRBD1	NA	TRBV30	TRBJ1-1	CAWKLGGGTEAFF	TGTGCCTGGAAACTAGGGGGCGGAACTGAAGCTTTCTTT
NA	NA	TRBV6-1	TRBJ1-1	CASSGALRVTNTEAFF	TGTGCCAGCAGTGGCGCCCTCAGGGTTACGAACACTGAAGCTTTCTTT
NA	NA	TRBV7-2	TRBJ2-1	CASSLALANEQFF	TGTGCCAGCAGCTTAGCACTAGCCAATGAGCAGTTCTTC
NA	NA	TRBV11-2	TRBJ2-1	CASSPRFYEQFF	TGTGCCAGCAGCCCGCGGTTCTATGAGCAGTTCTTC
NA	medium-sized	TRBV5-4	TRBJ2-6	CASSGQGSGANVLTF	TGTGCCAGCAGCGGACAAGGCTCTGGGGCCAACGTCCTGACTTTC
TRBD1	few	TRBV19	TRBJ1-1	CASKKIGTGNTEAFF	TGTGCCAGTAAAAAAATAGGGACAGGGAACACTGAAGCTTTCTTT
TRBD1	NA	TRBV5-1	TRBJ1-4	CASSSGQGNEKLFF	TGCGCCAGCAGCTCGGGACAGGGAAATGAAAAACTGTTTTTT
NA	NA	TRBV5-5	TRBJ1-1	CASSVHTPGDTEAFF	TGTGCCAGCAGCGTACACACACCAGGGGACACTGAAGCTTTCTTT
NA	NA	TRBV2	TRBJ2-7	CASSEEAGNLFKQYF	TGTGCCAGCAGTGAAGAGGCAGGCAATCTTTTCAAGCAGTACTTC
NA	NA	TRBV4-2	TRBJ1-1	CASSQEDGGAEAFF	TGTGCCAGCAGCCAAGAGGACGGGGGGGCGGAAGCTTTCTTT
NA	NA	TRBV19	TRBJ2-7	CASSKALRGGVYEQYF	TGTGCCAGTAGTAAGGCCTTAAGGGGGGGCGTCTACGAGCAGTACTTC
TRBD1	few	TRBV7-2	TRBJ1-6	CASSILPGTGYSPLHF	TGTGCCAGCAGCATATTACCCGGGACAGGGTATTCACCCCTCCACTTT
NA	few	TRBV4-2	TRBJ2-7	CASSQREASTTASYEQYF	TGTGCCAGCAGCCAAAGAGAAGCGTCTACAACCGCCTCCTACGAGCAGTACTTC
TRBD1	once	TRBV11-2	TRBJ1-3	CASSLDEGANGNAIYF	TGTGCCAGCAGCTTAGATGAGGGGGCGAATGGAAACGCCATATATTTT
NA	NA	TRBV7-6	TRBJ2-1	CASSLGSGGYYNEQFF	TGTGCCAGCAGCTTAGGGAGCGGTGGGTACTACAATGAGCAGTTCTTC
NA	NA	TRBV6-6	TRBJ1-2	CAGSDGYGYTF	TGTGCCGGTAGCGACGGCTATGGCTACACCTTC
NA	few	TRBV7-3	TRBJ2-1	CASSLTENSYNEQFF	TGTGCCAGCAGCTTAACGGAAAACAGTTACAATGAGCAGTTCTTC
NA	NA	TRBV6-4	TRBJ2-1	CASSERARAYNEQFF	TGTGCCAGCAGTGAAAGGGCCAGGGCCTACAATGAGCAGTTCTTC